This T cell receptor beta chain is drawn from a study of T cell responses to AZD1222 COVID-19 vaccine. Losses at the gene ends were 2 bases for V and 3 bases for J; bases not matched to a gene: 4. CDR1 and CDR2 from the germline V gene are KGHSH and LQKENI. The CDR3 extends over 16 amino acids. Method: immunoSEQ multiplex PCR; TCRdb's copy keeps in-frame clones and lacks some. The sample carries fewer than 200,000 clones, around 90% recorded once. As to this clone: Its antigen is unknown.

Overall study findings and caveats: The donor group comprised mostly white British people and more females; the analysis possibly underestimated clonal diversity.

The TCR originated in an adult in good health. The specimen comprised peripheral blood, sampled on day 0 of AZD1222 vaccination. The rearrangement uses TRBV18 and TRBJ2-2; 9 nucleotides align to TRBD2. The DNA of the CDR3 is TGTGCCAGCTCACCAATTAGCGGGAGAGACACCGGGGAGCTGTTTTTT. It encodes CASSPISGRDTGELFF.